This passage covers 14 T cell receptor beta chains from one sample sequenced in a study of tumor and adjacent non-tumor tissue in lung cancer. Three rounds of nested PCR, following a modified ARM-PCR protocol, produced the TCRbeta library. TCRdb passed the multiplex PCR reads through MiXCR, listing each CDR3 protein once. The sample has fewer than 100,000 distinct CDR3 sequences; roughly 80% are singletons. No cell sorting was done before RNA was extracted from the tissue. Distant lung tissue was collected more than 3 cm away from the tumor edge. The specimen sequenced was distant non-tumor lung tissue. The receptors come from a man between 60 and 75 years old with non-small cell lung cancer.

A remark on this clonotype: Relative to the germline gene, one junction end is altered; a read error may explain this. The chain uses TRBV12-3 or TRBV12-4 and TRBJ1-5; 11 bases map to TRBD1. The J call may be in error: the DNA end matches TRBJ2-3 better. The length of the CDR3 is 17 residues. In nucleotides, the CDR3 is TGTGCCAGCAGATTAGATGGACAGGGGGCGAACAATCAGCCCCAGTATTTT. Encoded protein: CASRLDGQGANNQPQYF.

This clonotype was seen repeatedly, ten times or more. CDR3 sequence reads: CASSLGGDRRTQPQHF. The CDR3 bases are TGTGCCAGCAGCTTAGGTGGGGACAGGAGAACGCAGCCCCAGCATTTT. V gene TRBV7-8 combines with J gene TRBJ1-5, with TRBD1 matching over 8 bases. Germline V gives CDR1 SGHVS, CDR2 FQNEAQ. V dropped 1 base and J dropped 7; count of bases not matched to a gene: 9. This CDR3 spans 16 amino acids.

Notes on this clonotype: A junction boundary mismatches the germline segment, possibly from a read error. V usage is TRBV19 and J usage is TRBJ2-2; no reliable D call. The CDR3 covers 13 residues. Germline V gene data show CDR1 as LNHDA and CDR2 as SQIVND (reference sequence). The CDR3 sequence is CASSHANTWELFF. Here the CDR3 DNA reads TGTGCCAGTAGTCATGCGAACACCTGGGAGCTGTTTTTT.

About this clonotype: A junction boundary mismatches the germline segment, possibly from a read error. The chain is built from TRBV11-2 and TRBJ2-7; 9 bases map to TRBD2. This CDR3 is built from 15 residues. CDR1 is SGHAT and CDR2 is FQNNGV in the germline V gene. The CDR3 sequence: CASSTSSGEAREHYF. CDR3 DNA: TGTGCCAGCAGCACTTCTAGCGGGGAGGCTCGGGAGCACTACTTC.

This clonotype was found many times. J is TRBJ1-2 and V is TRBV5-1, with TRBD1 matching over 7 bases. From germline, CDR1 is SGHRS and CDR2 YFSETQ. V dropped 5 bases and J dropped 3; count of bases not matched to a gene: 7. The CDR3 sequence is 14 residues long. The CDR3 region is CASRRGTADYGYTF. CDR3 nucleotide sequence: TGCGCCAGCAGACGTGGGACAGCGGACTATGGCTACACCTTC.

This chain connects TRBV20-1 to TRBJ1-5; TRBD1 agrees at 8 bases. Germline V lookup: CDR1 DFQATT, CDR2 SNEGSKA (reference sequence). V dropped 0 bases and J dropped 8; count of bases not matched to a gene: 12. The CDR3 covers 16 residues. The CDR3, as DNA: TGCAGTGCTAGAGATGGGGGACAGGTTGGCAGTAAGCCCCAGCATTTT. Encoded protein: CSARDGGQVGSKPQHF.

Worth noting for this clonotype: Because the CDR3 is missing its conserved closing phenylalanine or tryptophan, this is likely a read error. This chain links TRBV4-2 with TRBJ2-2; TRBD2 matches at 13 bases. This CDR3 spans 18 amino acids. Germline CDR1 and CDR2: LGHNA and YNFKEQ. J gave up 1 base and V 0 bases, and 2 bases lay outside the gene matches. The CDR3 bases are TGTGCCAGCAGCCAAGATACTAGCGGGAGGGTGAACACCGGGGAGCTGTTTTAT. It is translated as CASSQDTSGRVNTGELFY.

In the case of this clonotype: The conserved phenylalanine or tryptophan is not found at the CDR3 terminus, so this likely reflects a read error. This chain connects TRBV5-6 to TRBJ1-1, with D possibly TRBD1 on 5 matching bases. Germline V gene lookup returns CDR1 SGHDT and CDR2 YYEEEE. The ends were cut back, 5 bases at V and 7 bases at J, with 15 bases in the middle. The CDR3 length is 13 residues. This chain's CDR3 is CASSLLQGGEAFY. The DNA for the CDR3 is TGTGCCAGCAGTTTGCTTCAGGGCGGTGAAGCTTTCTAT.

This clonotype was picked up one time. V usage is TRBV12-3 or TRBV12-4 and J usage is TRBJ2-7, with 8 bases that match TRBD1. Unmatched junction bases numbered 5, after V lost 7 bases and J lost 0 bases. This CDR3 is 14 amino acids long. The CDR3 DNA is TGTGCCAGCACCACCACAGGGGGCTCCTACGAGCAGTACTTC. Its protein is CASTTTGGSYEQYF.

This clonotype was observed a handful of times. This chain joins TRBV7-8 and TRBJ1-5; possible D gene TRBD1, 6 bases. This CDR3 has 16 amino acids. In germline, CDR1 is SGHVS, CDR2 FQNEAQ. V lost 5 bases, J lost 5 bases, and 19 bases lay in between. CDR3 loop: CASSGIGGGGDQPQHF. In DNA form, the CDR3 reads TGTGCCAGCAGCGGGATCGGGGGGGGGGGCGATCAGCCCCAGCATTTT.

The table lists this clonotype with a count of one. A much larger clone sits a single nucleotide away, making a read error possible. V and J are TRBV12-3 or TRBV12-4 and TRBJ1-6; possible D gene TRBD1, 6 bases. CDR3 length: 15 amino acids. In DNA, the CDR3 is TGTGTCAGCAGTCCGGACAGCTCCTATAATTCACCCCTCCACTTT. Its translation: CVSSPDSSYNSPLHF.

A word on this clonotype: The conserved phenylalanine or tryptophan is not found at the CDR3 terminus, so this likely reflects a read error. The chain has TRBV20-1 and TRBJ2-7; either TRBD1 or TRBD2 may supply D (5 bases each). CDR3 length equals 13 residues. Per the germline V gene, CDR1 is DFQATT and CDR2 is SNEGSKA (reference sequence). DNA of the CDR3: TGCAGTACTAGAGAAGAGGGACCCTACGAGCAGTACCTC. Its translation is CSTREEGPYEQYL.

The chain couples TRBV20-1 to TRBJ2-3; D is uncertain. The germline V gene encodes CDR1 DFQATT and CDR2 SNEGSKA (reference sequence). The CDR3 contains 13 residues. Trimming removed 3 bases at V and 6 bases at J, with 13 bases between. For the CDR3, the DNA is TGCAGTGCTAGCGGGCGAGAAAGTGATACGCAGTATTTT. The encoded protein is CSASGRESDTQYF.

To note about this clonotype: One end of the junction fails to match germline, which may point to a read error. The chain combines TRBV20-1 with TRBJ2-3; the match to TRBD2 covers 15 bases. CDR1 DFQATT and CDR2 SNEGSKA come from the germline V gene (reference sequence). CDR3 length: 19 amino acids. CDR3 in DNA: TGCAGTGCCAGAGATCTCGGGACTAGCGGGGGGCCCCTCACAGATACTCAGTATTTT. It translates to CSARDLGTSGGPLTDTQYF.